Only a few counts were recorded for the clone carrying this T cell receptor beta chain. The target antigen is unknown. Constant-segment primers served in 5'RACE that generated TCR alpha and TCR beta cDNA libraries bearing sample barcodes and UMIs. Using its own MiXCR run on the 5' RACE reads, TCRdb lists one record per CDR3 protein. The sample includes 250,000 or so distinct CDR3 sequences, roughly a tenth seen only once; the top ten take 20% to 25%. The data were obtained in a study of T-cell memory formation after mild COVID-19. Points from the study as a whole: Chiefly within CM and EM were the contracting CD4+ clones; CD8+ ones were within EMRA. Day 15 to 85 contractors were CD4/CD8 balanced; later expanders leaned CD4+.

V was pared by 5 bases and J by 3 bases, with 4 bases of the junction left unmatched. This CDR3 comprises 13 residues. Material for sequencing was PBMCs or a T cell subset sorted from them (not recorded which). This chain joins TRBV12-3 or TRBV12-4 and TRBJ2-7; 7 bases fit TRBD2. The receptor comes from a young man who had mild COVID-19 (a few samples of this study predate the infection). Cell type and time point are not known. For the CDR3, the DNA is TGTGCCAGCAGTGGGACTATATTCTACGAGCAGTACTTC. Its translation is CASSGTIFYEQYF.